These T cell receptor beta chains were read from a single sample in a study of shared clonotypes between healthy human individuals. Here immunoSEQ multiplex PCR was the method, and the copy in TCRdb shows in-frame clones only, minus some. In the table there are about 800,000 clones, 96% of which are singletons. Sequencing input: naive CD8+ T cells sorted from blood. Receptor source: a man aged 25-40 years in good health. Both conserved end residues are trimmed from each CDR3. Fields, in order: J gene, V gene, CDR3 length, CDR3 protein.

>TRBJ1-2|TRBV30|12
AWTPGQGRNGYT
>TRBJ2-1|TRBV5-1|13
ATYEVTSSRNEQF
>TRBJ2-7|TRBV4-3|11
ASSWTLSYEQY
>TRBJ2-3|TRBV11-2|16
ASSLDNWEPNPTDTQY
>TRBJ1-1|TRBV6-5|13
ASSYHAGMGTEAF
>TRBJ2-7|TRBV28|10
ASSPGPYEQY
>TRBJ2-7|TRBV11-2|13
ASSLLGGSGYEQY
>TRBJ2-7|TRBV7-8|12
ASSLGDATYEQY
>TRBJ1-5|TRBV28|13
ASSLDREGDQPQH
>TRBJ2-1|TRBV29-1|12
SVNGRNSYNEQF
>TRBJ1-1|TRBV2|13
ASSGSVEMNTEAF
>TRBJ1-3|TRBV28|13
ASSITATSGNTIY
>TRBJ1-2|TRBV5-5|13
ASSGWRTRVYGYT
>TRBJ2-7|TRBV25-1|10
ASSRGIYEQY
>TRBJ1-1|TRBV9|12
ASSNLGSNTEAF
>TRBJ2-5|TRBV21-1|16
ASSIRTGGGYEQETQY
>TRBJ2-7|TRBV28|13
ASSYRDYSSYEQY
>TRBJ1-5|TRBV6-1|12
ASSEGLRTGVQH
>TRBJ2-3|TRBV27|11
ASSLFTEDTQY
>TRBJ2-7|TRBV30|13
AWSVPTGGSYEQY
>TRBJ2-2|TRBV29-1|12
SVEDRLNTGELF
>TRBJ2-1|TRBV7-7|11
ASSLSQYNEQF
>TRBJ1-1|TRBV13|12
ASSHYGGNTEAF
>TRBJ2-6|TRBV23-1|15
ASSQKQQQSRANVLT
>TRBJ1-1|TRBV30|11
AGGTGGPGEAF
>TRBJ2-1|TRBV12-5|10
ASGLGNNEQF
>TRBJ1-5|TRBV6-4|12
ASSDFPGAQPQH